The 3 T cell receptor beta chains below were found in one sample sequenced in a study of blood T cell repertoires in COVID-19 (dated by TCRdb to about 2020). The method was the immunoSEQ multiplex PCR assay. Not all clones reach the TCRdb copy of this immuneACCESS table, which keeps in-frame sequences only. Checked studies attribute under half of the gap to unresolved V genes and leave the rest unexplained. This sample is represented by about 230,000 clones; 84% of them were singletons. Of the sample, about 2.1% is held by the ten largest clones. Material for sequencing was peripheral blood. The receptors here all came from a man in his forties who had recovered from COVID-19.

This chain links TRBV4-3 with TRBJ1-2; D unclear. The germline V gene encodes CDR1 LGHNA and CDR2 YSLEER. The V and J ends lost 0 bases and 2 bases respectively, with 13 bases between them. CDR3 size: 16 residues. CDR3 DNA sequence: TGCGCCAGCAGCCAAGATTCGGAGACTACGAACTATGGCTACACCTTC. Translating it yields CASSQDSETTNYGYTF.

The chain links TRBV3-1 (or the pseudogene TRBV3-2) to TRBJ1-1; 10 positions agree with TRBD1. This CDR3 has 14 residues. V lost 4 bases to trimming and J lost 5 bases; unmatched junction nucleotides: 4. Germline V gene sequence: CDR1 LGHDT, CDR2 YNNKEL (reference sequence). CDR3 amino acids: CASSPGQGWTEAFF. CDR3 DNA: TGTGCCAGCAGCCCGGGACAGGGGTGGACTGAAGCTTTCTTT.

The CDR3 DNA reads as TGTGCCAGCAGCGTAGGGGTGGGGGCGCATAGTGGCTACACCTTC. Translation gives CASSVGVGAHSGYTF. The J gene is TRBJ1-2, the V gene TRBV9, with D tentatively TRBD1 (6 bases). The CDR3 length is 15 residues. Germline CDR1 and CDR2: SGDLS and YYNGEE. V was pared by 0 bases and J by 7 bases, with 16 bases between.